The rows below give T cell receptor beta chains drawn from one sample of a study of T cells in localized non-small cell lung cancer. Libraries were prepared by immunoSEQ multiplex PCR; TCRdb keeps only in-frame clonotypes and omits some of them. The data hold 15,000 to 20,000 clones, with about 83% observed a single time. Sequenced material: peripheral blood, taken before any cancer treatment. The receptors derive from a female donor older than 55 with stage I lung adenocarcinoma. CDR3s include the opening cysteine and the closing phenylalanine or tryptophan. Fields, in order: D gene, J gene, clone size, V gene, CDR3 protein, CDR3 DNA. The D gene is left open where the match is weak. Clone size is shown for a subset of rows, as once, few, many or a class of expanded clone.

D gene: NA
J gene: TRBJ1-5
clone size: few
V gene: TRBV15
CDR3 protein: CATSLGGDGNQPQHF
CDR3 DNA: TGTGCCACCAGCCTTGGGGGCGACGGCAATCAGCCCCAGCATTTT

D gene: NA
J gene: TRBJ2-5
clone size: NA
V gene: TRBV19
CDR3 protein: CASKGTPETQYF
CDR3 DNA: TGTGCCAGTAAGGGCACCCCAGAGACCCAGTACTTC

D gene: NA
J gene: TRBJ1-2
clone size: few
V gene: TRBV6-1
CDR3 protein: CASSGSRDVFYGYTF
CDR3 DNA: TGTGCCAGCAGTGGATCTCGGGACGTCTTCTATGGCTACACCTTC

D gene: TRBD2
J gene: TRBJ2-1
clone size: NA
V gene: TRBV7-6
CDR3 protein: CASSLAPGLVFDEQFF
CDR3 DNA: TGTGCCAGCAGCTTAGCGCCGGGACTAGTATTCGATGAGCAGTTCTTC

D gene: NA
J gene: TRBJ1-2
clone size: NA
V gene: TRBV13
CDR3 protein: CASSLLGQTGYGYTF
CDR3 DNA: TGTGCCAGCAGCTTATTGGGACAAACGGGGTATGGCTACACCTTC

D gene: NA
J gene: TRBJ1-1
clone size: NA
V gene: TRBV19
CDR3 protein: CASKLIEAGTAEAFF
CDR3 DNA: TGTGCCAGTAAACTGATCGAGGCAGGGACCGCTGAAGCTTTCTTT

D gene: NA
J gene: TRBJ2-7
clone size: NA
V gene: TRBV7-2
CDR3 protein: CASSLSGALREQYF
CDR3 DNA: TGTGCCAGCAGCTTATCCGGGGCTCTGAGGGAGCAGTACTTC

D gene: TRBD1
J gene: TRBJ2-7
clone size: NA
V gene: TRBV11-2
CDR3 protein: CASSLGGTATYEQYF
CDR3 DNA: TGTGCCAGCAGCTTAGGGGGGACAGCAACCTACGAGCAGTACTTC

D gene: NA
J gene: TRBJ1-1
clone size: few
V gene: TRBV30
CDR3 protein: CAWAKGNTEAFF
CDR3 DNA: TGTGCCTGGGCAAAAGGGAACACTGAAGCTTTCTTT

D gene: NA
J gene: TRBJ2-2
clone size: NA
V gene: TRBV2
CDR3 protein: CASSVAQPNTGELFF
CDR3 DNA: TGTGCCAGCAGTGTAGCGCAGCCGAACACCGGGGAGCTGTTTTTT

D gene: NA
J gene: TRBJ1-3
clone size: NA
V gene: TRBV2
CDR3 protein: CASSSLVWGNSGNTIYF
CDR3 DNA: TGTGCCAGCTCCTCCCTTGTTTGGGGGAATTCTGGAAACACCATATATTTT

D gene: NA
J gene: TRBJ2-5
clone size: NA
V gene: TRBV7-3
CDR3 protein: CASSPWAGNQETQYF
CDR3 DNA: TGTGCCAGCAGCCCCTGGGCAGGGAACCAAGAGACCCAGTACTTC

D gene: TRBD1
J gene: TRBJ2-5
clone size: once
V gene: TRBV7-9
CDR3 protein: CASSTRQGGETQYF
CDR3 DNA: TGTGCCAGCAGCACAAGACAGGGCGGGGAGACCCAGTACTTC

D gene: NA
J gene: TRBJ2-7
clone size: NA
V gene: TRBV4-2
CDR3 protein: CASSQVSPNFYSYEQYF
CDR3 DNA: TGTGCCAGCAGCCAAGTTTCTCCTAACTTCTACTCCTACGAGCAGTACTTC

D gene: TRBD2
J gene: TRBJ2-7
clone size: NA
V gene: TRBV5-6
CDR3 protein: CASSLLAGVYEQYF
CDR3 DNA: TGTGCCAGCAGCTTACTAGCGGGGGTGTACGAGCAGTACTTC

D gene: NA
J gene: TRBJ2-3
clone size: NA
V gene: TRBV5-4
CDR3 protein: CASSLSPEDTQYF
CDR3 DNA: TGTGCCAGCAGCTTGTCTCCGGAGGATACGCAGTATTTT

D gene: NA
J gene: TRBJ2-7
clone size: NA
V gene: TRBV29-1
CDR3 protein: CSVVVQNYEQYF
CDR3 DNA: TGCAGCGTTGTGGTACAAAACTACGAGCAGTACTTC

D gene: NA
J gene: TRBJ1-1
clone size: NA
V gene: TRBV29-1
CDR3 protein: CSAEQGWNTEAFF
CDR3 DNA: TGCAGCGCCGAACAGGGATGGAACACTGAAGCTTTCTTT

D gene: NA
J gene: TRBJ2-1
clone size: NA
V gene: TRBV5-8
CDR3 protein: CASSLESAGTYNEQFF
CDR3 DNA: TGTGCCAGCAGCTTGGAATCGGCAGGGACCTACAATGAGCAGTTCTTC

D gene: TRBD1
J gene: TRBJ2-1
clone size: NA
V gene: TRBV29-1
CDR3 protein: CSVAVRQGVSYNEQFF
CDR3 DNA: TGCAGCGTTGCTGTTCGACAGGGGGTTTCCTACAATGAGCAGTTCTTC

D gene: NA
J gene: TRBJ2-2
clone size: NA
V gene: TRBV2
CDR3 protein: CASSDVGGTGELFF
CDR3 DNA: TGTGCCAGCAGTGATGTGGGTGGCACCGGGGAGCTGTTTTTT

D gene: NA
J gene: TRBJ2-7
clone size: NA
V gene: TRBV11-1
CDR3 protein: CASSFGKNYEQYF
CDR3 DNA: TGTGCCAGCAGCTTCGGGAAGAACTACGAGCAGTACTTC

D gene: NA
J gene: TRBJ2-7
clone size: NA
V gene: TRBV29-1
CDR3 protein: CSVRDQMSYEQYF
CDR3 DNA: TGCAGCGTTCGGGATCAAATGTCCTACGAGCAGTACTTC

D gene: NA
J gene: TRBJ1-1
clone size: few
V gene: TRBV5-1
CDR3 protein: CASSLAFSSAGNTEAFF
CDR3 DNA: TGCGCCAGCAGCTTGGCCTTTTCATCGGCAGGTAACACTGAAGCTTTCTTT

D gene: TRBD1
J gene: TRBJ2-3
clone size: NA
V gene: TRBV4-1
CDR3 protein: CASSLSGQGRTDTQYF
CDR3 DNA: TGCGCCAGCAGCTTATCGGGACAGGGAAGGACAGATACGCAGTATTTT

D gene: NA
J gene: TRBJ2-7
clone size: NA
V gene: TRBV7-6
CDR3 protein: CASSLTQGGYEQYF
CDR3 DNA: TGTGCCAGCAGCTTGACACAGGGAGGGTACGAGCAGTACTTC

D gene: NA
J gene: TRBJ1-3
clone size: NA
V gene: TRBV5-4
CDR3 protein: CASSLSGSGNTIYF
CDR3 DNA: TGTGCCAGCAGCTTGTCAGGGTCCGGAAACACCATATATTTT

D gene: TRBD1
J gene: TRBJ1-2
clone size: NA
V gene: TRBV5-1
CDR3 protein: CASSLEIGQGNGYTF
CDR3 DNA: TGCGCCAGCAGCTTGGAAATTGGACAGGGGAATGGCTACACCTTC

D gene: NA
J gene: TRBJ1-3
clone size: NA
V gene: TRBV6-5
CDR3 protein: CASSGSRSGNTIYF
CDR3 DNA: TGTGCCAGCTCCGGGTCCCGCTCTGGAAACACCATATATTTT